These 27 T cell receptor beta chains originate from one sample sequenced in a study of control samples from healthy donors and cancer patients. Measured with immunoSEQ multiplex PCR; TCRdb has only the in-frame clones, and not every one. The repertoire holds approximately 170,000 clones, about 90% seen once, with approximately 0.7% in the top ten. Sequences were obtained from blood. The receptors shown here come from a woman in her 30s in good health.

The J gene is TRBJ1-2, the V gene TRBV7-2; no firm D call. CDR1 and CDR2 from the germline V gene are SGHTA and FQGNSA. The CDR3 runs 13 residues. The V and J ends lost 7 bases and 10 bases respectively, with 19 bases between them. CDR3 sequence (DNA): TGTGCCAGCACCATACAATTCCGAAGTGCCTACACCTTC. It specifies CASTIQFRSAYTF.

The J gene is TRBJ2-7, the V gene TRBV13, with 7 bases matching TRBD1. The germline gives CDR1 PRHDT, CDR2 FYEKMQ (reference sequence). V was pared by 5 bases and J by 6 bases, with 13 bases of the junction left unmatched. The CDR3 extends over 15 amino acids. The CDR3 here is CASSDSDRAFGEQYF. The CDR3 DNA is TGTGCCAGCAGCGATTCAGACAGGGCCTTTGGCGAGCAGTACTTC.

J is TRBJ2-1 and V is TRBV7-9; TRBD1 aligns across 7 bases. The CDR3 spans 17 residues. Losses at the gene ends were 7 bases for V and 5 bases for J; bases not matched to a gene: 17. Germline CDR1 is SEHNR and CDR2 is FQNEAQ (reference sequence). CDR3 bases: TGTGCCAGCACCCTCCCCTCCCGGGACAGCATAAACAATGAGCAGTTCTTC. Protein product: CASTLPSRDSINNEQFF.

This clone has a single count. This rearrangement joins TRBV5-5 to TRBJ2-4; TRBD2 is a possible D gene (5 bases). Trimming cost V 6 bases and J 2 bases, with 18 bases left between them. The CDR3 spans 16 residues. Germline assignment: CDR1 SGHKS and CDR2 YYEKEE (reference sequence). The CDR3 spells CASTSMGSSSKNIQYF. CDR3 bases: TGTGCCAGCACCTCAATGGGGAGCTCCTCCAAAAACATTCAGTACTTC.

This chain joins TRBV10-3 and TRBJ1-1; TRBD1 aligns across 8 bases. The length of the CDR3 is 14 residues. V lost 4 bases and J lost 2; bases outside the gene matches: 3. Germline CDR1 is ENHRY and CDR2 is SYGVKD. CDR3 nucleotides: TGTGCCATCAGTGTGGACAGGGCTAACACTGAAGCTTTCTTT. Translated, it gives CAISVDRANTEAFF.

This clone appeared once. The V and J genes are TRBV19 and TRBJ2-3; TRBD2 matches at 10 bases. This CDR3 has 17 amino acids. CDR1 is LNHDA and CDR2 is SQIVND in the germline V gene (reference sequence). V was pared by 0 bases and J by 3 bases, with 6 bases of the junction left unmatched. The CDR3 loop is CASSIEGLAGVTDTQYF. The CDR3 DNA follows: TGTGCCAGTAGTATAGAGGGGCTAGCGGGGGTAACAGATACGCAGTATTTT.

The CDR3 DNA reads TGTGCCACCAGTGACGGACTTGGAGGGGGTTCCTACAATGAGCAGTTCTTC. It yields the protein CATSDGLGGGSYNEQFF. V gene TRBV24-1 combines with J gene TRBJ2-1; D assignment may be TRBD1 or TRBD2 (6 bases each). Germline CDR1 and CDR2: KGHDR and SFDVKD. The CDR3 is 17 residues long. Trimming shortened V by 4 bases and J by 1 base, and 16 bases separated the two germline ends.

The chain has TRBV5-1 and TRBJ2-3; no clear D. V was clipped by 4 bases and J by 1 base, with 16 bases between them. CDR3 length: 16 residues. CDR1 and CDR2 (germline): SGHRS, YFSETQ. The chain's CDR3 is CASSPGVRVGTDTQYF. The CDR3 nucleotides read TGCGCCAGCAGCCCCGGCGTAAGGGTGGGCACAGATACGCAGTATTTT.

This chain uses TRBV27 with TRBJ1-1; a possible D gene is TRBD1 (5 bases). The germline gives CDR1 MNHEY, CDR2 SMNVEV (reference sequence). V was shortened by 6 bases and J by 1 base, with 12 bases between the two germline ends. This CDR3 is 14 amino acids long. In nucleotides, the CDR3 is TGTGCCAGCAGCCCCGGGACGGGGAACACTGAAGCTTTCTTT. As protein: CASSPGTGNTEAFF.

The rearrangement uses TRBV5-5 and TRBJ2-1; D is uncertain. This CDR3 is 14 amino acids long. The V and J ends lost 0 bases and 4 bases respectively, with 8 bases between them. Per the germline V gene, CDR1 is SGHKS and CDR2 is YYEKEE (reference sequence). This CDR3 reads CASSLVSHYNEQFF. The CDR3 nucleotides are TGTGCCAGCAGCTTGGTCAGTCATTACAATGAGCAGTTCTTC. The full variable domain, completed using reference TRBV5-5 and TRBJ2-1, is DAGVTQSPTHLIKTRGQQVTLRCSPISGHKSVSWYQQVLGQGPQFIFQYYEKEERGRGNFPDRFSARQFPNYSSELNVNALLLGDSALYLCASSLVSHYNEQFFGPGTRLTVL.

The V call is TRBV5-1, the J call TRBJ2-7, with D possibly matching TRBD2 (5 bases). The CDR3 is 14 amino acids. The germline V and J ends were trimmed by 6 bases and 2 bases, with 15 bases remaining between them. In germline, CDR1 is SGHRS, CDR2 YFSETQ. In DNA, the CDR3 is TGCGCCAGCATGGGTGGTGCGGGTGCCTACGAGCAGTACTTC. It translates to CASMGGAGAYEQYF.

The chain combines TRBV3-1 (or the pseudogene TRBV3-2) with TRBJ1-1; D is unresolved. Germline V CDR1 and CDR2: LGHDT, YNNKEL (reference sequence). V gave up 4 bases and J gave up 5 bases, with 14 bases separating them. The CDR3 length is 14 residues. DNA of the CDR3: TGTGCCAGCAGCCTCCGAAATTCCGGGACTGAAGCTTTCTTT. It yields the protein CASSLRNSGTEAFF.

V is TRBV16 and J is TRBJ2-3; a possible D gene is TRBD2 (6 bases). The CDR3 totals 15 residues. Germline-derived CDR1 and CDR2 are KGHSY and FQNENV. The ends were cut back, 4 bases at V and 0 bases at J, with 11 bases in the middle. The CDR3 nucleotides read TGTGCCAGCAGCCCCACCGGGACTAGCACAGATACGCAGTATTTT. Translating it yields CASSPTGTSTDTQYF.

This chain links TRBV23-1 with TRBJ2-5; weak D call: TRBD2 (7 bases). TRBV23-1 is an open reading frame, and its role is uncertain. V was cut by 4 bases and J by 3 bases, with 9 bases left in between. This CDR3 comprises 13 residues. The CDR3 sequence is CASSPGGEETQYF. The DNA of the CDR3 is TGCGCCAGCAGTCCGGGGGGCGAAGAGACCCAGTACTTC.

The chain has TRBV11-3 and TRBJ2-2; the match to TRBD1 covers 9 bases. V lost 5 bases to trimming and J lost 0 bases; unmatched junction nucleotides: 16. CDR3 length: 20 residues. Germline V gene data show CDR1 as SGHNT and CDR2 as YENEEA. The CDR3 nucleotides are TGTGCCAGCAGCCCGCCAGGGACAGGGCGAGAGCGGCCGAACACCGGGGAGCTGTTTTTT. It codes for CASSPPGTGRERPNTGELFF.

This clone was counted once. The chain uses TRBV18 and TRBJ1-1, with 9 bases identical to TRBD1. V was clipped by 6 bases and J by 1 base; unmatched bases: 9. The germline gives CDR1 KGHSH, CDR2 LQKENI. This CDR3 spans 16 amino acids. The CDR3 nucleotides read TGTGCCAGCTCGCAGGACAGGGGTGTTGGGAACACTGAAGCTTTCTTT. Its translation is CASSQDRGVGNTEAFF.

The CDR3 DNA is TGTGCCAGTAGTATACCTATCGGGACAGGGAACACTGAAGCTTTCTTT. Translated: CASSIPIGTGNTEAFF. The rearrangement links TRBV19 to TRBJ1-1, with 8 bases fitting TRBD1. The J segment lost 1 base and the V segment lost 2 bases, leaving 6 bases of the junction unmatched. Germline CDR1 and CDR2: LNHDA and SQIVND (reference sequence). The CDR3 contains 16 residues. The full variable domain, its missing parts supplied by reference TRBV19 and TRBJ1-1, is DGGITQSPKYLFRKEGQNVTLSCEQNLNHDAMYWYRQDPGQGLRLIYYSQIVNDFQKGDIAEGYSVSREKKESFPLTVTSAQKNPTAFYLCASSIPIGTGNTEAFFGQGTRLTVV.

The chain joins TRBV6-5 to TRBJ2-1; D is perhaps TRBD2 (6 bases). Trimming took 6 bases from V and 5 from J, leaving 14 bases between them. Looked up from germline, CDR1 is MNHEY and CDR2 is SVGAGI. The CDR3 runs 14 residues. CDR3 in DNA: TGTGCCAGCAGAGAGAGGAGGGATGACAATGAGCAGTTCTTC. Residues: CASRERRDDNEQFF.

V is TRBV4-1 and J is TRBJ1-5; possibly TRBD1 for D (6 bases). This CDR3 comprises 14 residues. Trimming took off 5 bases at V and 3 bases at J, with 11 bases between the two ends. Germline CDR1 MGHRA, CDR2 YSYEKL. CDR3 sequence (DNA): TGCGCCAGCAGCGCTCGGACAGCCAATCAGCCCCAGCATTTT. Encoded protein: CASSARTANQPQHF.

This clone was seen a single time. The chain employs TRBV12-3 or TRBV12-4 and TRBJ2-1; D is possibly TRBD2 (6 bases). V lost 8 bases, J lost 9 bases, and 17 bases lay in between. This CDR3 region has 13 residues. CDR3 sequence (DNA): TGTGCCAGCGGGGAGGTAGGAAGTGGTGAGCAGTTCTTC. It encodes CASGEVGSGEQFF.

The chain has TRBV28 and TRBJ1-4; tentative D call: TRBD1 (6 bases). CDR3 length: 13 residues. The germline gives CDR1 MDHEN, CDR2 SYDVKM. The CDR3 region has the DNA TGTGCTTGTGCAGGGACACCCAACGAAAAACTGTTTTTT. As protein: CACAGTPNEKLFF.

The rearrangement uses TRBV7-9 and TRBJ2-1; the match to TRBD2 covers 11 bases. CDR3 length: 19 amino acids. With V trimmed by 3 bases and J by 4 bases, 14 bases remained unmatched. Germline V gene lookup returns CDR1 SEHNR and CDR2 FQNEAQ (reference sequence). The CDR3 loop is CASSFLSGLADTLYNEQFF. In DNA form, the CDR3 reads TGTGCCAGCAGCTTCCTCTCGGGACTAGCGGATACCTTGTACAATGAGCAGTTCTTC.

The chain couples TRBV2 to TRBJ1-3; no reliable D call. Germline V CDR1 and CDR2: SNHLY, FYNNEI. CDR3 size: 14 residues. Trimming cost V 6 bases and J 4 bases, with 13 bases left between them. The CDR3 loop reads CASRRESSGNTIYF. CDR3 bases: TGTGCCAGCAGAAGAGAGAGTTCAGGAAACACCATATATTTT. Together with reference TRBV2 and TRBJ1-3, the CDR3 gives the full variable domain: EPEVTQTPSHQVTQMGQEVILRCVPISNHLYFYWYRQILGQKVEFLVSFYNNEISEKSEIFDDQFSVERPDGSNFTLKIRSTKLEDSAMYFCASRRESSGNTIYFGEGSWLTVV.

The rearrangement joins TRBV25-1 to TRBJ2-1, with 13 bases lining up with TRBD2. This CDR3 has 14 amino acids. Trimming removed 5 bases from V and 6 bases from J; junction bases left unmatched: 1. Germline CDR1 MGHDK, CDR2 SYGVNS. CDR3 in amino acids: CASSTSGRGNEQFF. DNA for the CDR3: TGTGCCAGCAGTACTAGCGGGAGGGGCAATGAGCAGTTCTTC.

The V gene is TRBV6-5, the J gene TRBJ2-1; D is tentatively TRBD1 or TRBD2 (5 bases each). The CDR3 loop spans 14 amino acids. The germline V gene has CDR1 MNHEY and CDR2 SVGAGI. Trimming cost V 8 bases and J 4 bases, with 15 bases left between them. CDR3 protein: CASAPRGDYNEQFF. CDR3 in DNA: TGTGCCAGCGCACCTCGAGGGGATTACAATGAGCAGTTCTTC.

The chain recombines TRBV4-1 with TRBJ1-4; 7 nucleotides match TRBD1. CDR3 length: 17 amino acids. J lost 5 bases, V lost 3 bases, and 12 bases had no gene match. The germline V gene has CDR1 MGHRA and CDR2 YSYEKL. This CDR3 is CASSQSRRGLNNEKLFF. CDR3 in DNA: TGCGCCAGCAGCCAGTCGCGGAGGGGGCTCAACAATGAAAAACTGTTTTTT.

A single count supports this clone. At the DNA level, this CDR3 is encoded by other sequences in the same sample as well. The CDR3 is CASSLGAGVSYEQYF. Here the CDR3 DNA reads TGTGCCAGCAGCTTAGGGGCGGGAGTATCCTACGAGCAGTACTTC. The V and J genes are TRBV11-2 and TRBJ2-7, with 7 bases that match TRBD2. This CDR3 contains 15 residues. The V segment lost 1 base and the J segment 1 base; nucleotides outside the gene matches: 4. CDR1 SGHAT and CDR2 FQNNGV come from the germline V gene.